This TCR beta chain was identified during a study of T cell responses to AZD1222 COVID-19 vaccine. General study points: Close to half of spike-specific TCRs reportedly recognize unmutated variant regions.

Concerning this clone: Its antigen remains unknown. Other nucleotide sequences in the sample specify the same CDR3.

Germline CDR1 MDHEN, CDR2 SYDVKM. This CDR3 spans 13 amino acids. V shed 3 bases and J shed 1 base, with 4 bases lying between them. Only in-frame clones appear in the TCRdb table, and some are missing; sequencing was by immunoSEQ multiplex PCR. The sample includes approximately 270,000 clones, 94% seen only once; the top ten take around 0.58%. The source is an adult who received the AZD1222 COVID-19 vaccine. The sequencing used peripheral blood, collected 28 days after the second AZD1222 dose. J is TRBJ1-5 and V is TRBV28; D is unclear. In DNA form, the CDR3 reads TGTGCCAGCAGTTTGGGAAGCAATCAGCCCCAGCATTTT. It translates to CASSLGSNQPQHF.